This T cell receptor beta chain was profiled in a study of Graves' ophthalmopathy and Graves' hyperthyroidism. Hyperthyroidism qualified as stable when ophthalmopathy did not develop within 18 months of follow-up. Amplifying from RNA transcripts, the study obtained TCR beta CDR3 regions. First-round RT-PCR with HTBI primers preceded a second-round multiplex PCR. TCRdb passed the multiplex PCR reads through MiXCR, listing each CDR3 protein once. The data show under 800,000 distinct CDR3 sequences, 22% seen once. Comment on this clonotype: Relative to the germline gene, one junction end is altered; a read error may explain this.

The CDR3 covers 17 residues. Germline CDR1 reads MDHEN; CDR2 reads SYDVKM. The rearrangement uses TRBV28 and TRBJ2-4, with TRBD1 matching over 7 bases. The sequenced material came from peripheral blood. This clonotype was sampled from a woman aged 18 to 35 with stable Graves' hyperthyroidism. Some clones in this sample may be carry-over from other donors' samples. CDR3 sequence: CASSLIAAGGTKNIKYF. The CDR3 DNA sequence: TGTGCCAGCAGTTTAATTGCCGCAGGGGGAACCAAAAACATTAAGTACTTC.